Sequencing of this TCR beta chain was carried out in a study of blood T cells in healthy people across ages. Trimming removed 6 bases from V and 6 bases from J, with 18 bases in between. Germline CDR1 MNHNS, CDR2 SASEGT. The CDR3 covers 15 residues. It was with a sample-barcoded 5' primer and a J-beta primer mix that a second PCR of roughly 7 to 12 cycles was run. TCRdb reprocessed the 5' RACE reads with MiXCR, giving one entry per CDR3 protein. The sample contains approximately 1.5 million distinct CDR3 sequences, about 35% of which appear only once. The sample was blood. The rearrangement links TRBV6-1 to TRBJ2-1; either TRBD1 or TRBD2 may fit D (6 bases each). The receptor was isolated from a woman under 40 in good health. In nucleotides, the CDR3 is TGTGCCAGCAGCACGACAGAATGGGGGGCCAATGAGCAGTTCTTC. Translating it yields CASSTTEWGANEQFF.